The count of the clone carrying this T cell receptor beta chain is one. Its target is not known. The sample originates from a study of a mutant IDH1 vaccine in newly diagnosed glioma. Turning to the study itself: Patients began vaccination 4-6 weeks after radiotherapy alone, or with temozolomide cycles. Therapy received beforehand was radiotherapy, temozolomide, or both, with most patients given both.

Here immunoSEQ multiplex PCR was the method, and the copy in TCRdb shows in-frame clones only, minus some. The sample includes 42,000 or so clones, about 80% of them seen just once. Time point described: week 35, safety follow-up. A single vaccine dose contained 300 ug of mutant IDH1 20-mer peptide, and topical imiquimod was used with it. V was trimmed by 1 base and J by 7 bases, leaving 16 bases between them. The germline V gene has CDR1 SGHVS and CDR2 FNYEAQ. This CDR3 comprises 15 residues. The sequence was obtained from a woman aged 50 to 60 with glioma. The sequenced sample was PBMCs, obtained from a glioma patient whose treatment included an IDH1 peptide vaccine. The chain couples TRBV7-6 to TRBJ2-5, with a tentative D call TRBD2 (6 bases). The CDR3 here is CASSLGGLGIRTQYF. The DNA for the CDR3 is TGTGCCAGCAGCTTAGGGGGACTGGGCATAAGGACCCAGTACTTC.